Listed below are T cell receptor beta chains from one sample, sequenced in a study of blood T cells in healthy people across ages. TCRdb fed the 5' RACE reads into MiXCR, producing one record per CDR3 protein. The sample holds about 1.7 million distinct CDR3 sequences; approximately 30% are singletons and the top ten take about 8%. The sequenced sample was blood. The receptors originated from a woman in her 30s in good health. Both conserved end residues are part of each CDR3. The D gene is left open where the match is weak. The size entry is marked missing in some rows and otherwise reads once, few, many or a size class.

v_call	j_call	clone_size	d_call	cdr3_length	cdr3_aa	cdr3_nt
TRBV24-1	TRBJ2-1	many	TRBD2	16	CATSDLQRGDYNEQFF	TGTGCCACCAGTGATCTCCAGCGGGGGGACTACAATGAGCAGTTCTTC
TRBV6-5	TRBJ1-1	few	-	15	CASSYSYEMNTEAFF	TGTGCCAGCAGTTACTCGTACGAGATGAACACTGAAGCTTTCTTT
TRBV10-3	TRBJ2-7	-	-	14	CAIKNGRSSYEQYF	TGTGCCATCAAGAACGGGAGATCCTCCTACGAGCAGTACTTC
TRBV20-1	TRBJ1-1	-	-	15	CSARDHQGPNTEAFF	TGCAGTGCTAGAGATCACCAGGGACCCAACACTGAAGCTTTCTTT
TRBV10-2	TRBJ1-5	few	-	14	CASSDRVVNQPQHF	TGCGCCAGCAGTGACCGGGTCGTCAATCAGCCCCAGCATTTT
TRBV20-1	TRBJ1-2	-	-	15	CSASLDSGSMRGYTF	TGCAGTGCTAGTTTGGACAGCGGTTCTATGAGGGGCTACACCTTC
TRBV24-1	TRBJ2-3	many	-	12	CATSDFADTQYF	TGTGCCACCAGTGATTTTGCAGATACGCAGTATTTT
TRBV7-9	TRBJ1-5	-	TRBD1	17	CASSLGTGGMISQPQHF	TGTGCCAGCAGCTTAGGAACAGGGGGAATGATCAGTCAGCCCCAGCATTTT
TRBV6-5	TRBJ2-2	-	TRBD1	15	CASSGDRGVTGELFF	TGTGCCAGCAGTGGAGACAGGGGGGTCACCGGGGAGCTGTTTTTT
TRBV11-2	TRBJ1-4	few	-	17	CASSPGRGRATNEKLFF	TGTGCCAGCAGCCCTGGCCGGGGCCGCGCAACTAATGAAAAACTGTTTTTT
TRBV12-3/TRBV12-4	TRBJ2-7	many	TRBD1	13	CASRRQGDYEQYF	TGTGCCAGCAGAAGACAGGGGGACTACGAGCAGTACTTC
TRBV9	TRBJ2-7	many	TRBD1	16	CASSVADRGVAYEQYF	TGTGCCAGCAGCGTAGCCGACAGGGGAGTAGCCTACGAGCAGTACTTC
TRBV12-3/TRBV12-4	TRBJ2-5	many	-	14	CASSYQVRQETQYF	TGTGCCAGCAGTTACCAAGTTCGACAAGAGACCCAGTACTTC
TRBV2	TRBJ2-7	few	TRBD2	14	CASSIERGVDEQYF	TGTGCCAGCAGTATCGAGCGGGGGGTTGACGAGCAGTACTTC
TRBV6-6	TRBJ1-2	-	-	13	CASSYDRGHGYTF	TGTGCCAGCAGCTACGACCGGGGCCATGGCTACACCTTC
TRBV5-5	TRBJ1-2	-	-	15	CASSTPLRGHYGYTF	TGTGCCAGCAGCACACCCCTTCGGGGGCACTATGGCTACACCTTC
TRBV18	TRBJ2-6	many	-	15	CASSPLGSGANVLTF	TGTGCCAGCAGCCCACTGGGTTCTGGGGCCAACGTCCTGACTTTC
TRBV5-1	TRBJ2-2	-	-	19	CASSLTSGIKKANTGELFF	TGCGCCAGCAGCTTGACCTCCGGGATAAAAAAAGCGAACACCGGGGAGCTGTTTTTT
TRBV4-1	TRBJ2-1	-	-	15	CASSQVGSEYNEQFF	TGCGCCAGCAGCCAAGTCGGAAGTGAATACAATGAGCAGTTCTTC
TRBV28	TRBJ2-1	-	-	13	CASETGPTNEQFF	TGTGCCAGCGAGACGGGGCCAACGAATGAGCAGTTCTTC
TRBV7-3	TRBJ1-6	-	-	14	CASSRGLAGSPLHF	TGTGCCAGCAGCCGGGGACTGGCGGGTTCACCCCTCCACTTT
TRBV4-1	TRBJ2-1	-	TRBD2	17	CASSQRHLAGGRNEQFF	TGCGCCAGCAGCCAACGGCACCTAGCGGGGGGGCGCAATGAGCAGTTCTTC
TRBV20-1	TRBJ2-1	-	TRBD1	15	CSARDYQQGIEKRFF	TGCAGTGCTAGAGATTACCAACAGGGGATCGAGAAACGGTTCTTC
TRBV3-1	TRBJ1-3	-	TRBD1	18	CASSQDGRTGVGGNTIYF	TGTGCCAGCAGCCAAGATGGGCGAACAGGGGTCGGTGGAAACACCATATATTTT
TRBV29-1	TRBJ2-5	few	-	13	CSVRGSIGETQYF	TGCAGCGTTCGGGGCTCCATTGGAGAGACCCAGTACTTC
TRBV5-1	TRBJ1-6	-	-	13	CASSLDGSGTLHF	TGCGCCAGCAGCTTGGACGGGTCAGGGACCCTCCACTTT
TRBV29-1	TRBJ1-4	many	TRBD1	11	CSVDRGGKLFF	TGCAGCGTCGACAGGGGTGGAAAACTGTTTTTT
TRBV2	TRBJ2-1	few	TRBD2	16	CARTGTSGRAAGEQFF	TGTGCCAGAACCGGGACTAGCGGGAGGGCCGCTGGTGAGCAGTTCTTC
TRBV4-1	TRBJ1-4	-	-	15	CASNPQMAGEEKLFF	TGCGCCAGCAACCCCCAGATGGCAGGGGAGGAAAAACTGTTTTTT
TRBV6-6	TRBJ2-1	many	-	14	CASSPGTSYNEQFF	TGTGCCAGCAGTCCCGGGACTTCCTACAATGAGCAGTTCTTC
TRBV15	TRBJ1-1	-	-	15	CATSRPDILNTEAFF	TGTGCCACCAGCAGACCGGACATCTTGAACACCGAAGCTTTCTTT
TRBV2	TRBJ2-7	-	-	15	CASSEAGGRGYEQYF	TGTGCCAGCAGTGAAGCGGGGGGCAGGGGCTACGAGCAGTACTTC
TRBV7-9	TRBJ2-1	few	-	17	CASSVTRLADLSNEQFF	TGTGCCAGCAGCGTCACGCGCCTAGCTGACCTCTCCAATGAGCAGTTCTTC
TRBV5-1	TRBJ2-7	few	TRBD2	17	CASSPGLAIKGLYEQYF	TGCGCCAGCAGCCCTGGACTAGCCATTAAGGGGCTCTACGAGCAGTACTTC
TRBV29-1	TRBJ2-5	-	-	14	CSVDRKILQETQYF	TGCAGCGTTGACAGAAAGATACTCCAAGAGACCCAGTACTTC
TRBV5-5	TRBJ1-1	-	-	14	CASSLWQEGTEAFF	TGTGCCAGCAGCTTGTGGCAGGAGGGCACTGAAGCTTTCTTT
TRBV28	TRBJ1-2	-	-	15	CASSLFGTVSYGYTF	TGTGCCAGCAGCCTCTTCGGGACGGTTAGCTATGGCTACACCTTC
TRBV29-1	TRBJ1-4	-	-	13	CSVFGGEREKLFF	TGCAGCGTCTTCGGAGGGGAGAGGGAAAAACTGTTTTTT
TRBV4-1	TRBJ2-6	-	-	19	CTSSQSKVSVSSGANVLTF	TGCACCAGCAGCCAATCCAAAGTGTCAGTTAGCTCTGGGGCCAACGTCCTGACTTTC
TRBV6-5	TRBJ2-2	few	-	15	CASRSPGLKLGELFF	TGTGCCAGCAGGTCCCCGGGCCTGAAGCTGGGGGAGCTGTTTTTT
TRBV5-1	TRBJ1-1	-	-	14	CASSANVPNTEAFF	TGCGCCAGCAGCGCGAACGTCCCGAACACTGAAGCTTTCTTT
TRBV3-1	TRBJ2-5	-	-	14	CASSQVVPPETQYF	TGTGCCAGCAGCCAAGTAGTGCCCCCAGAGACCCAGTACTTC
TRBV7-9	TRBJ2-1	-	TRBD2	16	CASSTPSGSSYNEQFF	TGTGCCAGCAGCACACCTAGCGGGAGCTCCTACAATGAGCAGTTCTTC
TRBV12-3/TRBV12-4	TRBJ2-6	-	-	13	CASRVDPGGVLTF	TGTGCCAGCAGGGTGGACCCCGGCGGCGTCCTGACTTTC
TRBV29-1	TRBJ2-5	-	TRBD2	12	CSGSDWEGGQYF	TGCAGCGGCTCGGACTGGGAGGGCGGGCAGTACTTC
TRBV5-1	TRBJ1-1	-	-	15	CASSLHSGYGTEAFF	TGCGCCAGCAGCTTGCACTCGGGTTACGGCACTGAAGCTTTCTTT
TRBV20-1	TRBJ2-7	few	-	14	CSARDPGRSNEQYF	TGCAGTGCTAGAGATCCTGGACGCTCTAACGAGCAGTACTTC
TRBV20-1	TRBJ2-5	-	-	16	CSAFWGASVVRETQYF	TGCAGTGCTTTCTGGGGGGCTAGCGTGGTGCGAGAGACCCAGTACTTC
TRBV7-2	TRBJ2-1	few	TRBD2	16	CASSLSGLAEGSEQFF	TGTGCCAGCAGCTTATCAGGGCTAGCGGAAGGGAGTGAGCAGTTCTTC
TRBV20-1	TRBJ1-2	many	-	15	CSARDMGSEGYGYTF	TGCAGTGCTAGAGATATGGGCTCAGAGGGCTATGGCTACACCTTC
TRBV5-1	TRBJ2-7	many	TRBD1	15	CASSLEPTGAYEQYF	TGTGCCAGCAGCTTAGAGCCGACAGGGGCCTACGAGCAGTACTTC
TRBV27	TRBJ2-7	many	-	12	CASGGFRDEQYF	TGTGCCAGCGGGGGCTTTAGAGACGAGCAGTACTTC
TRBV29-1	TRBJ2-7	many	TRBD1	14	CSVEGQGGLYEQYF	TGCAGCGTGGAAGGACAGGGAGGCCTCTACGAGCAGTACTTC
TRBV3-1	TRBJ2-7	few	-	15	CASSQGPSLLYEQYF	TGTGCCAGCAGCCAAGGCCCAAGCCTTTTGTACGAGCAGTACTTC
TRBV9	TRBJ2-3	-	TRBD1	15	CATLRDRDFTDTQYF	TGTGCCACGCTCCGGGACAGGGATTTCACAGATACGCAGTATTTT
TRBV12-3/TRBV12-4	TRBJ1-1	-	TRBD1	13	CASKGQGESEAFF	TGTGCCAGCAAAGGACAGGGAGAATCTGAAGCTTTCTTT
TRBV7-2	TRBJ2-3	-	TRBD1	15	CASSSYRGQTDTQYF	TGTGCCAGCAGCTCCTACAGGGGGCAGACAGATACGCAGTATTTT
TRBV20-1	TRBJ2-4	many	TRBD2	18	CSAGGETSGVLAKNIQYF	TGCAGTGCTGGAGGGGAGACTAGCGGGGTTCTAGCCAAAAACATTCAGTACTTC
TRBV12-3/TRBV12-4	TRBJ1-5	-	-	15	CASSLFGQGSQPQHF	TGTGCCAGCAGTTTATTCGGGCAGGGAAGTCAGCCCCAGCATTTT
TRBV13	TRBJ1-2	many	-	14	CASSSRQEVYGYTF	TGTGCCAGCAGCTCTAGACAGGAGGTCTATGGCTACACCTTC